This section outlines one TCR beta chain sequence together with its context. This record comes from a study of blood T cell repertoires in COVID-19. Study context: The United States, Italy and Spain supplied acute and convalescent COVID-19 samples. Sources were T cells, B-cell-depleted T cells, or PBMCs; the material itself was cDNA or gDNA.

V was cut by 0 bases and J by 1 base, with 10 bases left in between. Germline V gene sequence: CDR1 MNHEY, CDR2 SVGAGI. This CDR3 region has 15 residues. As originally analysed: Amplified reference gene primers provided the basis for estimating nucleated cell counts. Measured with immunoSEQ multiplex PCR; TCRdb has only the in-frame clones, and not every one. From that table come the V and J calls and clone size; the DNA was used to work out D and trimming. Counted here are 150,000 to 200,000 clones, 87% occurring once; the ten biggest clones make up about 22%. This clonotype was obtained from a man between 60 and 70 years old with active or convalescent COVID-19. This chain connects TRBV6-5 to TRBJ2-7; the D gene is possibly TRBD2 (5 bases). The specimen was peripheral blood. The CDR3 DNA reads TGTGCCAGCAGTTACTCGATCCGGGGTTCCTACGAGCAGTACTTC. Protein: CASSYSIRGSYEQYF.